Ten or more counts support the clone carrying this T cell receptor beta chain. The germline V gene encodes CDR1 SGHRS and CDR2 YFSETQ. With 4 bases clipped from V and 5 bases from J, the junction kept 7 bases outside the gene matches. This CDR3 region has 14 residues. Profiled with immunoSEQ multiplex PCR; TCRdb holds only in-frame clones, not every one. The table shows about 45,000 clones, with roughly 84% occurring only once. The entry originates in a study of blood T cell repertoires in COVID-19. Study-wide context: The cDNA or gDNA used as material had been derived from T cells, B-cell-depleted T cells, or PBMCs.

The sequenced sample consisted of peripheral blood. The source is a woman over 75 with acute or convalescent COVID-19. The chain couples TRBV5-1 to TRBJ2-7; 9 bases are shared with TRBD1. The CDR3 sequence: CASSTGQGGNEQYF. DNA for the CDR3: TGCGCCAGCAGCACGGGACAGGGAGGGAACGAGCAGTACTTC.